This is a list of T cell receptor beta chains from one sample in a study of blood T cells in healthy people across ages. A single record per CDR3 protein comes from TCRdb applying MiXCR to the 5' RACE reads. The sample has about a million distinct CDR3 sequences, about 53% seen once. Sequenced: blood. Receptor source: a woman in her sixties in good health. Each CDR3 is given with its conserved first and last residue. A D gene is named only where the DNA matches it firmly. Some rows have no size entry. The others give once, few or many, or a class for an expanded clone.

clone_size | j_call | d_call | v_call | cdr3_aa | cdr3_nt
. | TRBJ1-1 | TRBD1 | TRBV10-3 | CAISASQGDTEAFF | TGTGCCATCAGCGCATCACAGGGGGACACTGAAGCTTTCTTT
. | TRBJ2-3 | . | TRBV24-1 | CATRKGFGVTQYF | TGTGCCACCAGGAAGGGGTTTGGAGTTACGCAGTATTTT
once | TRBJ2-3 | TRBD2 | TRBV7-3 | CASSLMGSERETTDTQYF | TGTGCCAGCAGCTTAATGGGAAGCGAGCGGGAAACAACAGATACGCAGTATTTT
. | TRBJ2-1 | TRBD1 | TRBV13 | CASSPRGTENEQFF | TGTGCCAGCAGCCCCAGGGGGACGGAAAATGAGCAGTTCTTC
. | TRBJ2-1 | TRBD2 | TRBV18 | CASSPGGLAGGLEQFF | TGTGCCAGCTCACCAGGGGGACTAGCGGGAGGTCTTGAGCAGTTCTTC
. | TRBJ2-1 | . | TRBV7-2 | CASSASSLSSYNEQFF | TGTGCCAGCAGCGCATCTAGCCTGAGCTCCTACAATGAGCAGTTCTTC
few | TRBJ2-3 | TRBD2 | TRBV4-2 | CASSQEGSGRTDTQYF | TGTGCCAGCAGCCAAGAGGGTAGCGGGCGCACAGATACGCAGTATTTT
few | TRBJ2-5 | TRBD2 | TRBV9 | CASSDGLAGVVETQYF | TGTGCCAGCAGCGACGGACTAGCGGGAGTCGTGGAGACCCAGTACTTC
. | TRBJ2-7 | TRBD2 | TRBV27 | CASSFKAGPYEQYF | TGTGCCAGCAGTTTTAAAGCGGGGCCTTACGAGCAGTACTTC
. | TRBJ2-7 | . | TRBV20-1 | CSASLQGTSEQYF | TGCAGTGCTAGCCTACAGGGGACTTCCGAGCAGTACTTC
once | TRBJ2-7 | . | TRBV7-8 | CASSLGVSSYNEQYF | TGTGCCAGCAGCTTAGGGGTAAGCTCCTACAATGAGCAGTACTTC
. | TRBJ1-1 | . | TRBV6-6 | CAIRGTGTEAFF | TGTGCCATACGCGGTACGGGCACTGAAGCTTTCTTT
few | TRBJ2-3 | . | TRBV7-2 | CASRGGAGDTQYF | TGTGCCAGCAGAGGAGGTGCGGGAGATACGCAGTATTTT
few | TRBJ2-3 | TRBD2 | TRBV3-1 | CASSYGLRLAGGPPDTQYF | TGTGCCAGCAGCTATGGCCTCCGACTAGCGGGAGGACCCCCAGATACGCAGTATTTT
. | TRBJ2-5 | . | TRBV18 | CASSPIPEGGRKEQYF | TGTGCCAGCTCACCCATCCCCGAGGGGGGCAGGAAGGAGCAGTACTTC
. | TRBJ2-7 | . | TRBV3-1 | CASSQDSATVTSYEQYF | TGTGCCAGCAGCCAAGATTCCGCGACAGTCACCTCCTACGAGCAGTACTTC
few | TRBJ2-4 | . | TRBV3-1 | CASSQNHRVQNIQYF | TGTGCCAGCAGCCAAAACCACAGGGTCCAAAACATTCAGTACTTC
. | TRBJ2-5 | TRBD2 | TRBV28 | CASSLNSGLAEETQYF | TGTGCCAGCAGTTTAAATTCCGGACTAGCGGAAGAGACCCAGTACTTC
. | TRBJ2-3 | . | TRBV20-1 | CSARGRGDADTQYF | TGCAGTGCTAGGGGGCGAGGGGACGCAGATACGCAGTATTTT
. | TRBJ2-6 | . | TRBV20-1 | CSAPRTGANVLTF | TGCAGTGCTCCCCGGACTGGGGCCAACGTCCTGACTTTC
. | TRBJ2-1 | TRBD2 | TRBV20-1 | CSAREGTIEQFF | TGCAGTGCTAGAGAGGGGACTATTGAGCAGTTCTTC
few | TRBJ1-5 | . | TRBV7-2 | CASSFSSLTRYNQPQHF | TGTGCCAGCAGCTTCTCCTCCTTGACTAGATACAATCAGCCCCAGCATTTT
. | TRBJ2-7 | TRBD2 | TRBV20-1 | CSARDPSGRAYEQYF | TGCAGTGCTAGAGACCCCAGCGGGAGGGCCTACGAGCAGTACTTC
few | TRBJ1-4 | . | TRBV7-2 | CASSLSLGPDSEKLFF | TGTGCCAGCAGCTTAAGTTTAGGTCCAGACTCTGAAAAACTGTTTTTT
. | TRBJ1-6 | . | TRBV5-1 | CASQEREGNSPLHF | TGCGCCAGCCAGGAAAGGGAGGGAAATTCACCCCTCCACTTT
. | TRBJ2-7 | . | TRBV20-1 | CSANREGARYEQYF | TGCAGTGCTAACCGGGAGGGGGCGAGGTACGAGCAGTACTTC
. | TRBJ2-5 | . | TRBV7-2 | CASSLVYNQETQYF | TGTGCCAGCAGCTTAGTCTACAACCAAGAGACCCAGTACTTC
few | TRBJ1-2 | TRBD1 | TRBV25-1 | CASSSPEGAYGYTF | TGTGCCAGCAGCTCTCCTGAGGGGGCTTATGGCTACACCTTC
few | TRBJ2-1 | TRBD2 | TRBV24-1 | CATSDLNSGIYNEQFF | TGTGCCACCAGTGATTTGAATAGCGGGATTTACAATGAGCAGTTCTTC
few | TRBJ2-3 | TRBD2 | TRBV6-5 | CASRLLAGGTDTQYF | TGTGCCAGCAGACTCCTAGCGGGGGGCACAGATACGCAGTATTTT
few | TRBJ2-5 | . | TRBV28 | CASKILRGIQETQYF | TGTGCCAGTAAGATCCTGAGGGGGATTCAAGAGACCCAGTACTTC
. | TRBJ2-2 | . | TRBV6-1 | CASSGLGNTGELFF | TGTGCCAGCAGCGGGCTAGGGAACACCGGGGAGCTGTTTTTT
. | TRBJ2-3 | TRBD2 | TRBV6-5 | CASSYSLRGTSGPRTTDTQYF | TGTGCCAGCAGTTACTCGTTGCGCGGGACTAGCGGGCCCAGGACCACAGATACGCAGTATTTT
few | TRBJ2-4 | . | TRBV27 | CASTSALGYKQYF | TGTGCCAGCACCTCCGCCCTAGGGTATAAGCAGTACTTC
few | TRBJ1-1 | . | TRBV21-1 | CASSNRDRVVLCMAFF | TGTGCCAGCAGCAACCGGGACAGGGTTGTTCTATGTATGGCTTTCTTT
once | TRBJ1-6 | . | TRBV4-3 | CASSQETGYNSPLHF | TGCGCCAGCAGCCAAGAGACAGGATATAATTCACCCCTCCACTTT
few | TRBJ2-3 | TRBD2 | TRBV28 | CASRLGLAGENTQYF | TGTGCCAGCAGACTTGGACTAGCGGGAGAAAATACGCAGTATTTT